This T cell receptor (beta chain) was sequenced for a study of shared clonotypes between healthy human individuals. Donors comprised only Caucasian adults living in Nashville, Tennessee. Execution of the assay was at deep level. Profiled with immunoSEQ multiplex PCR; TCRdb holds only in-frame clones, not every one. The repertoire holds over 850,000 clones, with around three quarters as singletons. V lost 2 bases and J 10 bases, leaving 16 bases between the germline ends. This CDR3 has 14 amino acids. Looked up from germline, CDR1 is MRHNA and CDR2 is SNTAGT. On this clone: As yet, its antigen is unknown.

General study findings and limits: Large sequencing depth failed to make sorted-subset sequencing complete, rarefaction showed.

Sample: memory CD4+ T cells from PBMCs. The sample's subset: CD45RA-negative fraction. This chain links TRBV6-4 with TRBJ2-3; TRBD1 is a possible D gene (5 bases). This sequence was found in a man younger than 35 in good health. Some clones in this sample may be carry-over from other donors' samples. CDR3 region: CASSDEGEGQAQYF. The CDR3 coding sequence is TGTGCCAGCAGTGACGAAGGGGAAGGCCAGGCGCAGTATTTT.